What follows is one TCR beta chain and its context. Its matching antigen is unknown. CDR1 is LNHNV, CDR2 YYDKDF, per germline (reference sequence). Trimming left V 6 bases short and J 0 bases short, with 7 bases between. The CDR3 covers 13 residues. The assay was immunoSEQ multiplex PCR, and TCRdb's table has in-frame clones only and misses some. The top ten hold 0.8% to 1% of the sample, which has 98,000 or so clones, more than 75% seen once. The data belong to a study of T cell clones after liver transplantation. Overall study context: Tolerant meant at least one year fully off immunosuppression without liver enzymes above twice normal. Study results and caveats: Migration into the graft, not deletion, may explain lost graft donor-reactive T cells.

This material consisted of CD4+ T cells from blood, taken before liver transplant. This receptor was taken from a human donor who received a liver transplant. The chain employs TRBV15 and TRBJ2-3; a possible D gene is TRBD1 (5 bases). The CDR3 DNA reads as TGTGCCACCAGACAGGACAGCACAGATACGCAGTATTTT. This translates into CATRQDSTDTQYF.